This record concerns one TCR beta chain sequence. The target of this receptor is not known. Base qualities are missing; no much larger clone stands one base away. The CDR3 runs 15 residues from the cysteine to the phenylalanine. CDR3 DNA is the only sequence kept; it has 45 bases, read in frame from the first base. V sheds 4 bases and J sheds 0 bases, leaving 11 bases between their ends. The germline V gene gives CDR1 as SNHLY and CDR2 as FYNNEI. This record belongs to a study of T cell responses to AZD1222 COVID-19 vaccine (dated by TCRdb to about 2021). At the level of the whole study: A total of approximately 240 trial participants underwent TCR sequencing, of whom about 210 had received two doses of AZD1222 and some 26 had received two doses of the MenACWY control vaccine. Trial participants were enrolled by age into subgroups of 18-55, 56-69 and 70-plus years, and around 150, 29 and 61 TCR-sequenced participants, respectively, were included in these subgroups.

Results and caveats for the whole study, not just this receptor: Reportedly, close to half of the unique spike-specific TCRs recognized epitopes lying outside the regions that are mutated in the B.1.351 and B.1.1.7 variants. Participants were mostly white British and included more females than males, and it was suggested by the authors that clonal diversity may have been underestimated. In the small 56-69-year group, the increase in depth fell short of significance, most likely because of low power. After two AZD1222 doses, both the breadth and the depth of spike-specific TCRs were significantly higher than at day 0 and than in MenACWY recipients. Conclusions about previously exposed vaccinees were limited because only six AZD1222 recipients were SARS-CoV-2 seropositive at baseline. Because no day 14 peak-response samples were available, repertoires were characterized only after the peak T cell response. The whole spike protein was spanned by vaccine-associated CD4 TCRs, and dominant responses were seen in regions 160-218 and 743-854.

Read against the paper, the sample's time point label means: about 28 days (+/-7) after the second vaccine dose. Because spike-specific TCR depth and breadth did not differ between the two schedules, AZD1222 recipients who got a second dose at roughly 4 weeks were pooled with those who got a second dose at roughly 12 weeks. Vaccinee samples were obtained from the UK trials COV001 and COV002, which included a single-blind randomized controlled phase 2/3 trial of AZD1222 (ChAdOx1 nCoV-19) in healthy adults. For TCRbeta chain sequencing, PBMC samples from trial participants were taken at day 0 and at day 28 after the second dose. The CDR3 regions of human TCRbeta chains were subjected to immunosequencing. The study's processing was this. Repertoire TCRs were checked for matches against a reference library of SARS-CoV-2-specific TCRs that had been generated using the MIRA antigen-specificity platform. Breadth was defined as the fraction of unique TCRs that were SARS-CoV-2-associated. Depth was defined as the fraction of total T cells that were SARS-CoV-2-associated. Using the MIRA data, each spike-specific TCR was mapped to the spike region that the TCR reacts to and placed in a CD4 or CD8 class. Log10-transformed breadth and depth values were compared by one-way ANOVA with Sidak's multiple comparisons tests. In its TCRdb copy, this immuneACCESS table keeps in-frame sequences only and misses some clones. Where compared with another copy, unresolved V genes explain less than half of these, and the others have no known cause. V, J and clone size are taken as reported in that table, and D and trimming were inferred from the DNA itself. The sample includes some 150,000 clones, with over 90% observed a single time. The ten largest clones add up to 1.5% of the sample.

The V gene is TRBV2 and the J gene is TRBJ2-3, with the D gene uncertain. The TCR originated in an adult who received the AZD1222 COVID-19 vaccine. The source material was peripheral blood, sampled 28 days after the second AZD1222 dose. The CDR3 is CASSARGVSTDTQYF. The DNA sequence is as follows: TGTGCCAGCAGTGCACGTGGAGTTAGCACAGATACGCAGTATTTT.